The rows below give T cell receptor beta chains drawn from one sample of a study of response to subunit inactivated influenza vaccine. From the RT-PCR reads, TCRdb called clonotypes with MiXCR, one entry per CDR3 protein. The sample records 540,000 or so distinct CDR3 sequences, 13% being singletons. The source was PBMCs from blood, collected 45 days after vaccination. The source of these receptors is a middle-aged man who received an inactivated influenza vaccine. Both conserved end residues are part of each CDR3. Fields, in order: J gene, V gene, clone size, D gene, CDR3 protein, CDR3 DNA. The D gene is left open where the match is weak. Some rows mark clone size as missing; the rest say once, few, many or name a class of expanded clone.

j_call: TRBJ2-2; v_call: TRBV4-3; clone_size: few; d_call: .; cdr3_aa: CASSQDQMGSGELFF; cdr3_nt: TGCGCCAGCAGCCAAGATCAAATGGGGTCCGGGGAGCTGTTTTTT
j_call: TRBJ1-6; v_call: TRBV5-4; clone_size: few; d_call: TRBD1; cdr3_aa: CASSLDRTGSNSPLHF; cdr3_nt: TGTGCCAGCAGCTTGGATCGGACAGGGTCTAATTCACCCCTCCACTTT
j_call: TRBJ1-4; v_call: TRBV11-3; clone_size: few; d_call: .; cdr3_aa: CASSPEWEKLFF; cdr3_nt: TGTGCCAGCAGCCCAGAATGGGAAAAACTGTTTTTT
j_call: TRBJ2-3; v_call: TRBV5-1; clone_size: many; d_call: .; cdr3_aa: CASSLQGRSDTQYF; cdr3_nt: TGCGCCAGCAGCCTACAGGGTAGATCAGATACGCAGTATTTT
j_call: TRBJ2-7; v_call: TRBV7-9; clone_size: .; d_call: .; cdr3_aa: CASSHPPLIEQYF; cdr3_nt: TGTGCCAGCAGCCATCCCCCATTGATCGAGCAGTACTTC
j_call: TRBJ1-3; v_call: TRBV10-3; clone_size: few; d_call: .; cdr3_aa: CAIARSSSGNTIYF; cdr3_nt: TGTGCCATCGCACGGTCAAGCTCTGGAAACACCATATATTTT
j_call: TRBJ1-5; v_call: TRBV20-1; clone_size: .; d_call: .; cdr3_aa: CSARDGGAGNQPQHF; cdr3_nt: TGCAGTGCTAGAGACGGGGGGGCAGGGAATCAGCCCCAGCATTTT
j_call: TRBJ2-1; v_call: TRBV11-3; clone_size: .; d_call: .; cdr3_aa: CASSLGGTRTYNEQFF; cdr3_nt: TGTGCCAGCAGCTTAGGGGGGACTCGGACCTACAATGAGCAGTTCTTC
j_call: TRBJ1-3; v_call: TRBV20-1; clone_size: few; d_call: .; cdr3_aa: CSARGYRKSISGNTIYF; cdr3_nt: TGCAGTGCTAGAGGGTACAGGAAAAGCATCTCTGGAAACACCATATATTTT
j_call: TRBJ2-1; v_call: TRBV6-2/TRBV6-3; clone_size: .; d_call: TRBD1; cdr3_aa: CASSSYRGAYNEQFF; cdr3_nt: TGTGCCAGCAGTTCCTACAGGGGAGCTTACAATGAGCAGTTCTTC
j_call: TRBJ2-7; v_call: TRBV15; clone_size: few; d_call: .; cdr3_aa: CATSRDGNEQYF; cdr3_nt: TGTGCCACCAGCAGAGATGGGAACGAGCAGTACTTC
j_call: TRBJ2-2; v_call: TRBV12-3/TRBV12-4; clone_size: few; d_call: TRBD2; cdr3_aa: CASSLASGSPHTGELFF; cdr3_nt: TGTGCCAGCAGTTTAGCCAGCGGGAGCCCCCACACCGGGGAGCTGTTTTTT
j_call: TRBJ1-1; v_call: TRBV4-3; clone_size: few; d_call: TRBD1; cdr3_aa: CASSQAGQGSPEAFF; cdr3_nt: TGCGCCAGCAGCCAAGCGGGACAGGGATCCCCTGAAGCTTTCTTT
j_call: TRBJ1-1; v_call: TRBV18; clone_size: .; d_call: .; cdr3_aa: CASSMGRRNTEAFF; cdr3_nt: TGTGCCAGCTCAATGGGGAGGAGGAACACTGAAGCTTTCTTT
j_call: TRBJ1-2; v_call: TRBV6-1; clone_size: .; d_call: .; cdr3_aa: CASSHAALGHPNYGYTF; cdr3_nt: TGTGCCAGCAGTCATGCCGCATTGGGACACCCTAACTATGGCTACACCTTC
j_call: TRBJ2-1; v_call: TRBV10-3; clone_size: many; d_call: .; cdr3_aa: CAITAGGAPYNEQFF; cdr3_nt: TGTGCCATCACCGCTGGGGGGGCACCCTACAATGAGCAGTTCTTC
j_call: TRBJ2-3; v_call: TRBV5-1; clone_size: .; d_call: TRBD2; cdr3_aa: CASRLLAGRTDTQYF; cdr3_nt: TGCGCCAGCAGACTGCTAGCGGGGCGCACAGATACGCAGTATTTT
j_call: TRBJ2-3; v_call: TRBV2; clone_size: many; d_call: TRBD1; cdr3_aa: CASRRQGAFSTDTQYF; cdr3_nt: TGTGCCAGCAGACGACAGGGCGCGTTCAGCACAGATACGCAGTATTTT
j_call: TRBJ2-3; v_call: TRBV4-2; clone_size: .; d_call: .; cdr3_aa: CASSQDYADTQYF; cdr3_nt: TGTGCCAGCAGCCAAGATTATGCAGATACGCAGTATTTT
j_call: TRBJ2-5; v_call: TRBV11-2; clone_size: few; d_call: .; cdr3_aa: CASSLDRSSFQETQYF; cdr3_nt: TGTGCCAGCAGCTTAGATCGCTCCAGCTTTCAAGAGACCCAGTACTTC
j_call: TRBJ2-3; v_call: TRBV9; clone_size: few; d_call: TRBD2; cdr3_aa: CASSVGSLSGSTDTQYF; cdr3_nt: TGTGCCAGCAGCGTAGGATCCCTTAGCGGGAGCACAGATACGCAGTATTTT
j_call: TRBJ2-2; v_call: TRBV20-1; clone_size: .; d_call: TRBD2; cdr3_aa: CSAGSDSGGGGELFF; cdr3_nt: TGCAGTGCCGGGTCGGATAGCGGGGGAGGTGGGGAGCTGTTTTTT
j_call: TRBJ1-5; v_call: TRBV10-3; clone_size: many; d_call: .; cdr3_aa: CAISSNSGNQPQHF; cdr3_nt: TGTGCCATCAGCTCTAACAGCGGCAATCAGCCCCAGCATTTT
j_call: TRBJ2-1; v_call: TRBV24-1; clone_size: few; d_call: .; cdr3_aa: CATSDFERGEQFF; cdr3_nt: TGTGCCACCAGTGATTTTGAGAGGGGTGAGCAGTTCTTC
j_call: TRBJ2-1; v_call: TRBV7-3; clone_size: once; d_call: TRBD2; cdr3_aa: CASSARAGDAAEQFF; cdr3_nt: TGTGCCAGCAGCGCCCGTGCGGGAGACGCGGCTGAGCAGTTCTTC
j_call: TRBJ2-1; v_call: TRBV11-2; clone_size: .; d_call: .; cdr3_aa: CASSLFRTNEQFF; cdr3_nt: TGTGCCAGCAGCTTATTTAGGACCAATGAGCAGTTCTTC
j_call: TRBJ1-2; v_call: TRBV25-1; clone_size: many; d_call: .; cdr3_aa: CASSELGGTYGYTF; cdr3_nt: TGTGCCAGCAGTGAATTGGGCGGAACCTATGGCTACACCTTC
j_call: TRBJ2-7; v_call: TRBV3-1; clone_size: few; d_call: .; cdr3_aa: CASSPNRIYEQYF; cdr3_nt: TGTGCCAGCAGCCCGAACAGGATCTACGAGCAGTACTTC
j_call: TRBJ2-4; v_call: TRBV12-3/TRBV12-4; clone_size: few; d_call: .; cdr3_aa: CASSLSRDRSLAKNIQYF; cdr3_nt: TGTGCCAGCAGTCTAAGCCGAGACAGGTCACTAGCCAAAAACATTCAGTACTTC
j_call: TRBJ1-1; v_call: TRBV15; clone_size: few; d_call: TRBD1; cdr3_aa: CATSRVGQGNTEAFF; cdr3_nt: TGTGCCACCAGCAGAGTGGGACAGGGGAACACTGAAGCTTTCTTT
j_call: TRBJ1-1; v_call: TRBV6-2/TRBV6-3; clone_size: few; d_call: .; cdr3_aa: CASSYSRLNTEAFF; cdr3_nt: TGTGCCAGCAGTTACAGCAGGTTGAACACTGAAGCTTTCTTT
j_call: TRBJ2-5; v_call: TRBV4-3; clone_size: .; d_call: TRBD1; cdr3_aa: CASRKHRGGETQYF; cdr3_nt: TGCGCCAGCCGAAAGCACAGGGGCGGGGAGACCCAGTACTTC
j_call: TRBJ2-2; v_call: TRBV6-1; clone_size: few; d_call: TRBD2; cdr3_aa: CATPREASNTGELFF; cdr3_nt: TGTGCCACTCCACGGGAGGCCTCGAACACCGGGGAGCTGTTTTTT
j_call: TRBJ2-7; v_call: TRBV12-3/TRBV12-4; clone_size: many; d_call: .; cdr3_aa: CASSLTGNEQYF; cdr3_nt: TGTGCCAGCAGTTTAACAGGGAACGAGCAGTACTTC
j_call: TRBJ2-1; v_call: TRBV20-1; clone_size: .; d_call: .; cdr3_aa: CSARRGHRAYNEQFF; cdr3_nt: TGCAGTGCTAGGCGGGGACACCGTGCCTACAATGAGCAGTTCTTC
j_call: TRBJ2-7; v_call: TRBV20-1; clone_size: .; d_call: TRBD2; cdr3_aa: CSARGTSAFTEQYF; cdr3_nt: TGCAGTGCCAGGGGGACTAGCGCCTTCACCGAGCAGTACTTC
j_call: TRBJ1-5; v_call: TRBV5-6; clone_size: .; d_call: .; cdr3_aa: CASSFNRLNQPQHF; cdr3_nt: TGTGCCAGCAGCTTTAACAGACTAAATCAGCCCCAGCATTTT
j_call: TRBJ2-5; v_call: TRBV6-1; clone_size: .; d_call: .; cdr3_aa: CASSEFREETQYF; cdr3_nt: TGTGCCAGCAGTGAATTCCGGGAAGAGACCCAGTACTTC
j_call: TRBJ2-1; v_call: TRBV7-6; clone_size: .; d_call: TRBD1; cdr3_aa: CASSLKFRDRASNEQFF; cdr3_nt: TGTGCCAGCAGCTTAAAGTTTAGGGACAGGGCTTCCAATGAGCAGTTCTTC
j_call: TRBJ2-4; v_call: TRBV7-2; clone_size: few; d_call: .; cdr3_aa: CASSNQDRKNIQYF; cdr3_nt: TGTGCCAGCAGCAATCAGGACAGAAAAAACATTCAGTACTTC
j_call: TRBJ2-1; v_call: TRBV12-3/TRBV12-4; clone_size: few; d_call: TRBD2; cdr3_aa: CASSPMGGLAINEQFF; cdr3_nt: TGTGCCAGCAGTCCAATGGGGGGACTAGCGATCAATGAGCAGTTCTTC
j_call: TRBJ2-7; v_call: TRBV7-6; clone_size: .; d_call: .; cdr3_aa: CASSLEEGAAYEQYF; cdr3_nt: TGTGCCAGCAGCTTAGAGGAGGGGGCCGCCTACGAGCAGTACTTC